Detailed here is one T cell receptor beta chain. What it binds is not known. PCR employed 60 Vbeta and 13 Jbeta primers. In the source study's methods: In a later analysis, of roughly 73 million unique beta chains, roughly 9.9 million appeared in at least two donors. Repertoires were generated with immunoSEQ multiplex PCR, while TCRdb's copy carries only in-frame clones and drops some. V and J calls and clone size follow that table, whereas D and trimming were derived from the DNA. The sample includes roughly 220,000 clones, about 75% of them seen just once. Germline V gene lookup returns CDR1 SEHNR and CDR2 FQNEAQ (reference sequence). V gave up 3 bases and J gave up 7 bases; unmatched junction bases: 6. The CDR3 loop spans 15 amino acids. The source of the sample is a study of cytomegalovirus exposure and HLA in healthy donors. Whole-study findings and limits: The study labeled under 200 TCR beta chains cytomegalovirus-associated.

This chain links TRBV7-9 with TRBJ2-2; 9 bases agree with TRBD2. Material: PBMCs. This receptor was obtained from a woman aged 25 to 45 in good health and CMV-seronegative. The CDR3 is CASSLAGGPSGELFF. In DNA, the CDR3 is TGTGCCAGCAGCTTGGCGGGAGGGCCCAGCGGGGAGCTGTTTTTT.